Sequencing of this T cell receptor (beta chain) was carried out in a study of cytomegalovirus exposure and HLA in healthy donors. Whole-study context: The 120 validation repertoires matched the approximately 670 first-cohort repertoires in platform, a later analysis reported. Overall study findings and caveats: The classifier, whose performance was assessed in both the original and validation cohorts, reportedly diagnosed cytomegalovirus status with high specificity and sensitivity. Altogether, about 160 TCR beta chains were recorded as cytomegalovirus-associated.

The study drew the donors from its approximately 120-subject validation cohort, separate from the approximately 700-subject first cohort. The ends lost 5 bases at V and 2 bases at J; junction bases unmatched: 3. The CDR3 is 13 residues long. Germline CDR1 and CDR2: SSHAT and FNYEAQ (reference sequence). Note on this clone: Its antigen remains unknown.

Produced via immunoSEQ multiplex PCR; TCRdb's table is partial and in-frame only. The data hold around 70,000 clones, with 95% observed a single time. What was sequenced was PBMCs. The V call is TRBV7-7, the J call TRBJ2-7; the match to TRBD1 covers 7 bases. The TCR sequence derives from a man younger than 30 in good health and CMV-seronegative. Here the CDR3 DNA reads TGTGCCAGCAGCCCGGGACAGCCCTACGAGCAGTACTTC. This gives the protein CASSPGQPYEQYF.